One sample yielded the 15 T cell receptor beta chains listed below, sequenced in a study of long-term antiretroviral therapy in people with HIV. Runs used v3.0 of the immunoSEQ assay and were done at survey level. The data were produced by immunoSEQ multiplex PCR, yet TCRdb's version contains in-frame clones alone and is incomplete. The table lists some 15,000 clones, around 84% of them singletons. The sequences come from unsorted PBMCs, collected 0.1 years after starting antiretroviral therapy. These receptors were taken from a man between 18 and 29 years old with HIV.

The rearrangement uses TRBV4-1 and TRBJ1-1, with D uncertain. CDR1 and CDR2 from the germline V gene are MGHRA and YSYEKL. This CDR3 comprises 15 residues. The V end lost 1 base, the J end lost 2 bases, and 11 bases lay between the germline ends. CDR3 nucleotides: TGCGCCAGCAGCCAAGTTCTGGGCGGAAACACTGAAGCTTTCTTT. Translating it yields CASSQVLGGNTEAFF.

V and J are TRBV9 and TRBJ1-1, with D maybe TRBD1 (5 bases). Germline V gene data show CDR1 as SGDLS and CDR2 as YYNGEE. This CDR3 spans 13 amino acids. Trimming left V 7 bases short and J 5 bases short, with 15 bases between. The CDR3 here is CASGSGGETEAFF. CDR3 nucleotides: TGTGCCAGCGGGAGTGGGGGGGAGACTGAAGCTTTCTTT. Full variable domain (outside the CDR3, taken from reference TRBV9 and TRBJ1-1): DSGVTQTPKHLITATGQRVTLRCSPRSGDLSVYWYQQSLDQGLQFLIQYYNGEERAKGNILERFSAQQFPDLHSELNLSSLELGDSALYFCASGSGGETEAFFGQGTRLTVV.

The V call is TRBV9, the J call TRBJ2-3; possible D gene TRBD2, 5 bases. The germline V gene encodes CDR1 SGDLS and CDR2 YYNGEE. Trimming left V 0 bases short and J 6 bases short, with 11 bases between. The CDR3 is 14 residues long. Here the CDR3 DNA reads TGTGCCAGCAGCGTAGCTAGCCAGCCCGATACGCAGTATTTT. It translates to CASSVASQPDTQYF. The variable domain in full, completed from reference TRBV9 and TRBJ2-3, reads DSGVTQTPKHLITATGQRVTLRCSPRSGDLSVYWYQQSLDQGLQFLIQYYNGEERAKGNILERFSAQQFPDLHSELNLSSLELGDSALYFCASSVASQPDTQYFGPGTRLTVL.

The V gene is TRBV14, the J gene TRBJ2-7; TRBD2 might be the D (7 bases). Germline V CDR1 and CDR2: SGHDN, FVKESK. Trimming cost V 0 bases and J 12 bases, with 21 bases left between them. The length of the CDR3 is 15 residues. The CDR3 coding sequence is TGTGCCAGCAGCCAAGAGGGGGGGCTCTCAGGGAGGGCGTACTTC. Translation gives CASSQEGGLSGRAYF.

J is TRBJ2-7 and V is TRBV6-1; D remains ambiguous. V lost 3 bases, J lost 4 bases, and 10 bases lay in between. The CDR3 is 13 amino acids. Germline CDR1 MNHNS, CDR2 SASEGT. The CDR3 bases are TGTGCCAGCAGTGAGGGTGCATCGTACGAGCAGTACTTC. Its protein is CASSEGASYEQYF.

The chain uses TRBV7-3 and TRBJ2-1, with 9 bases matching TRBD1. The CDR3 runs 15 residues. Germline assignment: CDR1 SGHTA and CDR2 FQGTGA. V lost 5 bases and J lost 6; bases outside the gene matches: 8. This CDR3 is CASSAGQGYSNEQFF. In nucleotides, the CDR3 is TGTGCCAGCAGCGCAGGACAGGGGTATTCCAATGAGCAGTTCTTC.

The chain is built from TRBV30 and TRBJ1-1; possible D gene TRBD1, 6 bases. The V and J ends lost 2 bases and 1 base respectively, with 8 bases between them. CDR3 length equals 13 residues. Per germline, CDR1 GTSNPN and CDR2 SVGIG (reference sequence). CDR3 loop: CAWSLTGNTEAFF. The CDR3 nucleotides read TGTGCCTGGAGTCTGACAGGGAACACTGAAGCTTTCTTT.

The J gene is TRBJ2-3, the V gene TRBV7-8; D may match TRBD1 or TRBD2 (5 bases each). This CDR3 has 16 residues. The germline V gene encodes CDR1 SGHVS and CDR2 FQNEAQ. Trimming left V 3 bases short and J 0 bases short, with 13 bases between. The CDR3 protein is CASSFGIGGSTDTQYF. The DNA for the CDR3 is TGTGCCAGCAGCTTCGGTATTGGGGGAAGCACAGATACGCAGTATTTT. The whole variable domain, filled in from reference TRBV7-8 and TRBJ2-3, reads GAGVSQSPRYKVAKRGQDVALRCDPISGHVSLFWYQQALGQGPEFLTYFQNEAQLDKSGLPSDRFFAERPEGSVSTLKIQRTQQEDSAVYLCASSFGIGGSTDTQYFGPGTRLTVL.

This clone was counted between two and nine times. The chain joins TRBV9 to TRBJ2-7; 7 bases fit TRBD1. Germline V gene lookup returns CDR1 SGDLS and CDR2 YYNGEE. The V segment lost 0 bases and the J segment 0 bases; nucleotides outside the gene matches: 3. This CDR3 has 15 amino acids. Here the CDR3 reads CASSVAGDSSYEQYF. The CDR3 DNA sequence: TGTGCCAGCAGCGTAGCAGGGGACAGCTCCTACGAGCAGTACTTC.

The rearrangement links TRBV11-2 to TRBJ2-2, with 10 bases matching TRBD2. The CDR3 length is 19 residues. Trimming removed 4 bases from V and 2 bases from J; junction bases left unmatched: 13. The germline V gene encodes CDR1 SGHAT and CDR2 FQNNGV. CDR3 DNA: TGTGCCAGCAGCTGGACACTAGCGGGGAACCGGAGAAACACCGGGGAGCTGTTTTTT. The encoded protein is CASSWTLAGNRRNTGELFF.

The chain carries TRBV19 and TRBJ2-7; D assignment may be TRBD1 or TRBD2 (7 bases each). With 4 bases removed from V and 2 bases from J, the gap between germline ends came to 15 bases. Germline CDR1 and CDR2: LNHDA and SQIVND (reference sequence). CDR3 length: 15 amino acids. As DNA, the CDR3 is TGTGCCAGTAGTAAGGGGGGGACAGATACCTACGAGCAGTACTTC. Protein: CASSKGGTDTYEQYF.

The gene calls are TRBV6-6 and TRBJ1-6; 7 nucleotides line up with TRBD1. The J segment lost 7 bases and the V segment lost 4 bases, leaving 7 bases of the junction unmatched. CDR1 MNHNY and CDR2 SVGAGI come from the germline V gene (reference sequence). CDR3 size: 15 residues. This CDR3 is CASSSNRGWNSPLHF. The DNA for the CDR3 is TGTGCCAGCAGTTCAAACAGGGGATGGAATTCACCCCTCCACTTT.

This chain joins TRBV7-2 and TRBJ2-3; 8 positions match TRBD2. Trimming removed 5 bases from V and 0 bases from J; junction bases left unmatched: 7. CDR3 size: 16 residues. The V gene's germline CDR1 is SGHTA and CDR2 FQGNSA. The CDR3 sequence: CASSISGASSTDTQYF. Here the CDR3 DNA reads TGTGCCAGCAGCATTAGCGGGGCCTCTAGCACAGATACGCAGTATTTT.

This clone has only one observation. The chain carries TRBV18 and TRBJ1-4, with D hard to call. CDR3 length equals 14 residues. Trimming left V 3 bases short and J 8 bases short, with 13 bases between. Per germline, CDR1 KGHSH and CDR2 LQKENI. CDR3 nucleotides: TGTGCCAGCTCACCCCCAGGACGGGGAGAAAAACTGTTTTTT. Amino acid sequence: CASSPPGRGEKLFF. The full variable domain, its missing parts supplied by reference TRBV18 and TRBJ1-4, is NAGVMQNPRHLVRRRGQEARLRCSPMKGHSHVYWYRQLPEEGLKFMVYLQKENIIDESGMPKERFSAEFPKEGPSILRIQQVVRGDSAAYFCASSPPGRGEKLFFGSGTQLSVL.

The chain has TRBV6-5 and TRBJ1-4; D gene ambiguous. V was shortened by 5 bases and J by 0 bases, with 10 bases between the two germline ends. Germline V CDR1 and CDR2: MNHEY, SVGAGI. The length of the CDR3 is 15 residues. Here the CDR3 reads CASSQRTPTNEKLFF. CDR3 nucleotides: TGTGCCAGCAGTCAACGGACCCCAACTAATGAAAAACTGTTTTTT.